The rows below give T cell receptor beta chains drawn from one sample of a study of chemoradiotherapy in HPV16-positive cancers. Sequenced by immunoSEQ multiplex PCR; TCRdb stores in-frame clones only, minus some. Among 25,000 to 30,000 clones listed, around 94% were seen once. The sample consisted of blood, taken from a patient who underwent chemoradiotherapy. The origin of the receptors is a human donor with HPV-associated anogenital cancer. The CDR3 runs from the conserved cysteine through the conserved F or W. A D gene is named only where the DNA matches it firmly. Expanded clones are given a class, and other clones once, few, many or no size at all.

d_gene	v_gene	abundance	j_gene	CDR3nt	CDR3aa
.	TRBV7-2	.	TRBJ2-2	TGTGCCAGCAGCTTAGTTGGGCAGGGGGGTACCGGGGAGCTGTTTTTT	CASSLVGQGGTGELFF
.	TRBV18	.	TRBJ2-5	TGTGCCAGCTCACCAGAGGTCGAAGAGACCCAGTACTTC	CASSPEVEETQYF
.	TRBV7-6	once	TRBJ2-3	TGTGCCAGCAGCTTAGGAGATGGCACGCAGTATTTT	CASSLGDGTQYF
.	TRBV9	.	TRBJ2-3	TGTGCCAGCAGCATGGGAAGCACAGATACGCAGTATTTT	CASSMGSTDTQYF
.	TRBV27	.	TRBJ1-1	TGTGCCAGCAGTCTGGGTCCTTTGAACACTGAAGCTTTCTTT	CASSLGPLNTEAFF
TRBD2	TRBV4-1	.	TRBJ2-1	TGCGCCAGCAGCCAAGATCTGAGAGCGGGGAGTTACAATGAGCAGTTCTTC	CASSQDLRAGSYNEQFF
TRBD1	TRBV18	.	TRBJ2-7	TGTGCCAGCTCACCACCGCGGGGACAGGGATGGGGCGAGCAGTACTTC	CASSPPRGQGWGEQYF
TRBD2	TRBV6-6	.	TRBJ2-7	TGTGCCAGCAGCCCGACTAGCGGGGCGTACGAGCAGTACTTC	CASSPTSGAYEQYF
.	TRBV2	.	TRBJ2-7	TGTGCCAGCAGTGTCAACTACGAGCAGTACTTC	CASSVNYEQYF
TRBD1	TRBV28	.	TRBJ2-7	TGTGCCAGCAGTTCAACCGGGACAGGGATCTACGAGCAGTACTTC	CASSSTGTGIYEQYF
TRBD1	TRBV18	.	TRBJ1-3	TGTGCCAGCTCACTTTCGGACAGGGGCTCCGGAAACACCATATATTTT	CASSLSDRGSGNTIYF
.	TRBV13	.	TRBJ2-7	TGTGCCAGCAGCTTAGGAGGCGGAGGCTACGAGCAGTACTTC	CASSLGGGGYEQYF
TRBD1	TRBV27	.	TRBJ1-6	TGTGCCAGCAGTCCTTCCTCCGGGACAGGGAATTCACCCCTCCACTTT	CASSPSSGTGNSPLHF
TRBD1	TRBV5-1	.	TRBJ2-3	TGCGCCAGCAGCTCGGGACAGGGGGAGACAGATACGCAGTATTTT	CASSSGQGETDTQYF
TRBD2	TRBV29-1	.	TRBJ2-3	TGCAGCGTTGACGGGACATCCCTTCTAGCGGGAGATACGCAGTATTTT	CSVDGTSLLAGDTQYF
.	TRBV30	.	TRBJ2-5	TGTGCCTGGAGTGTTTCGGAGACCCAGTACTTC	CAWSVSETQYF
TRBD1	TRBV27	.	TRBJ1-2	TGTGCCAGCAGTCCAACTCATGGGGTCGACAGGGAGGACTATGGCTACACCTTC	CASSPTHGVDREDYGYTF
.	TRBV5-5	.	TRBJ1-2	TGTGCCAGCAGCTTGGCAGGGGCGGGTTATGGCTACACCTTC	CASSLAGAGYGYTF
TRBD1	TRBV6-6	once	TRBJ2-7	TGTGCCAGCAGACCGGGACAGGGCTACGAGCAGTACTTC	CASRPGQGYEQYF
.	TRBV10-2	.	TRBJ1-4	TGCGCCACCGCGCGAAATGAAAAACTGTTTTTT	CATARNEKLFF
.	TRBV5-1	.	TRBJ1-6	TGCGCCAGCGGCGACAGGAAGGATTCACCCCTCCACTTT	CASGDRKDSPLHF
.	TRBV30	.	TRBJ1-2	TGTGCCTGGAGTTGGGGCAACTATGGCTACACCTTC	CAWSWGNYGYTF